This T cell receptor (beta chain) was documented in a study of human T cells and chemical hapten exposure. This clonotype was recorded a few times. Germline-derived CDR1 and CDR2 are MNHNY and SVGAGI (reference sequence). This CDR3 region has 10 residues. V was shortened by 10 bases and J by 5 bases, with 8 bases between the two germline ends. Noted time point: patch test 1, 2 weeks after DPC sensitization. Treatment of the sample: therapeutic diphenylcyclopropenone sensitization with weekly scalp DPC. TCRdb independently ran MiXCR on the RACE reads; one entry per CDR3 protein. The profile shows some 190,000 distinct CDR3 sequences, approximately 20% of them singletons.

The V call is TRBV6-6, the J call TRBJ1-1, with TRBD1 as a possible D gene (5 bases). The receptor's source is a woman aged 45-65 years with alopecia areata. Some clones in this sample may be carry-over from other donors' samples. The sequencing here drew on whole blood, taken in connection with sensitization to the hapten diphenylcyclopropenone (DPC). In DNA, the CDR3 is TGTGCCACCCAGGGTACTGAAGCTTTCTTT. It encodes CATQGTEAFF.